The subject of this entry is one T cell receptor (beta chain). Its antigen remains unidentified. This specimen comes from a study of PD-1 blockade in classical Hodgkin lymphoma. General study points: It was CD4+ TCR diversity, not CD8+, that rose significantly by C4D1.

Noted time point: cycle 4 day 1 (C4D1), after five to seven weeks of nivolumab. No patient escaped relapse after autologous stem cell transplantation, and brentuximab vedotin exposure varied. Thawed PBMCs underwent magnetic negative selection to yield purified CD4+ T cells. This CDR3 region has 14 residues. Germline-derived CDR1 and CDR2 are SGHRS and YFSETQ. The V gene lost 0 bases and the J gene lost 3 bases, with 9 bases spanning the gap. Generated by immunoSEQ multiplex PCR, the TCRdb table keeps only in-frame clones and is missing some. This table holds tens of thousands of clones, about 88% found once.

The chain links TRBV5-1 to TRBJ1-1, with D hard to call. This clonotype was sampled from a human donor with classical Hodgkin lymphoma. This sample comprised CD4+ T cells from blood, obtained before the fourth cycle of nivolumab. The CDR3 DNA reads TGCGCCAGCAGCTTGGGGCAGGACCACACTGAAGCTTTCTTT. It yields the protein CASSLGQDHTEAFF.